The clone carrying this TCR beta chain was detected a few times. Its cognate antigen is unknown. Cells stained for CD3, CD4, CD8, CD45RA and CD27 were sorted into four subsets. The data stem from a study of naive and memory T cell subsets. An equimolar mix of two oligonucleotides served as the beta constant-region primer for TRBC1 and TRBC2. Nested alpha and beta constant-region primers with the SP2 primer drove four PCR rounds on ligated cDNA. From the UMI-ligation and nested PCR reads, TCRdb called clonotypes with MiXCR, one entry per CDR3 protein. Among more than 120,000 distinct CDR3 sequences, approximately 21% were seen once, and the ten largest hold around 0.63%. Study-wide results and limits: Each distinct alpha or beta sequence counts as one clonotype. Naive and memory repertoire findings lacked a ground truth for validation. Naive and memory subsets had different power law exponents for TCR abundance. Possibly reflecting memory cells re-expressing CD45RA, a few larger clonotypes occurred in naive repertoires, especially CD8.

The specimen sequenced was naive CD8+ T cells from blood. The sequence was obtained from a human donor in good health.

As DNA, the CDR3 is TGCAGTGCTAGAGATCGGTGGGGGGATACGCAGTATTTT. This translates into CSARDRWGDTQYF. This chain joins TRBV20-1 and TRBJ2-3; D assignment may be TRBD1 or TRBD2 (5 bases each). V lost 0 bases and J 6 bases, leaving 10 bases between the germline ends. Germline loops: CDR1 DFQATT, CDR2 SNEGSKA (reference sequence). The CDR3 is 13 residues long.